Below, 3 T cell receptor beta chains from the same sample are listed, as sequenced in a study of cytotoxic CD8 clonotypes in ibrutinib-treated CLL. Assay used: immunoSEQ multiplex PCR; TCRdb lists only in-frame clones, some missing. The top ten clones hold roughly 6.7% of a sample with 300,000 to 400,000 clones, 60% to 80% of them seen once. The material sequenced was PBMCs, taken after 36 months of ibrutinib treatment. All receptors come from a human donor with chronic lymphocytic leukemia.

The V and J genes are TRBV19 and TRBJ1-5; D remains unclear. The V gene lost 1 base and the J gene lost 9 bases, with 13 bases spanning the gap. There are 14 residues in the CDR3. Per the germline V gene, CDR1 is LNHDA and CDR2 is SQIVND (reference sequence). CDR3 amino acids: CASSIGVEIGPQHF. The CDR3 DNA reads as TGTGCCAGTAGTATAGGAGTGGAGATCGGGCCCCAGCATTTT.

V is TRBV5-1 and J is TRBJ2-5; 8 positions agree with TRBD1. Trimming took 5 bases from V and 2 from J; bases not matched to a gene: 14. The CDR3 is 17 amino acids. The germline V gene has CDR1 SGHRS and CDR2 YFSETQ. The CDR3 DNA reads as TGCGCCAGCAGTCAAAGAATGGGGGGACAGGCTCAAGAGACCCAGTACTTC. Translated, it gives CASSQRMGGQAQETQYF.

The chain employs TRBV4-3 and TRBJ2-7; 8 bases agree with TRBD1. The CDR3 is made up of 16 amino acids. V shed 0 bases, J shed 3 bases, and the junction held 7 bases outside the gene matches. CDR1 and CDR2 from the germline V gene are LGHNA and YSLEER. For the CDR3, the DNA is TGCGCCAGCAGCCAAGACCGGACAGGGATAGGCTACGAGCAGTACTTC. Encoded protein: CASSQDRTGIGYEQYF.